This is a list of T cell receptor beta chains from one sample in a study of shared clonotypes between healthy human individuals. Generated by immunoSEQ multiplex PCR, the TCRdb table keeps only in-frame clones and is missing some. The top ten clones hold approximately 0.11% of a sample with approximately 600,000 clones, roughly 96% of them seen once. The material sequenced was naive CD8+ T cells sorted from blood. These receptors originate from a woman aged 25-40 years in good health. The CDR3 runs from the conserved cysteine through the conserved F or W.

CASSSSGINYNEQFF	TRBV7-3	TRBJ2-1	15
CASSLGGSNTDTQYF	TRBV11-3	TRBJ2-3	15
CASSADREGANEKLFF	TRBV11-2	TRBJ1-4	16
CASSLFGDTQYF	TRBV5-4	TRBJ2-3	12
CASKEVNTEAFF	TRBV2	TRBJ1-1	12
CASKGGYGYTF	TRBV2	TRBJ1-2	11
CASSGETSGRRDTQYF	TRBV7-2	TRBJ2-3	16
CSVVTSGSRADTQYF	TRBV29-1	TRBJ2-3	15
CSGLGYHEQFF	TRBV20-1	TRBJ2-1	11
CASSPQLADSLETQYF	TRBV27	TRBJ2-5	16
CASSQLPNEQFF	TRBV14	TRBJ2-1	12
CATSREKGTDETQYF	TRBV15	TRBJ2-5	15
CASSSGISYEQYF	TRBV27	TRBJ2-7	13
CASSGRDYNYYNEQFF	TRBV9	TRBJ2-1	16
CASSLGPGQGARYEQYF	TRBV27	TRBJ2-7	17
CASSPDGQGLPYGYTF	TRBV18	TRBJ1-2	16
CASSPADYRGGELFF	TRBV28	TRBJ2-2	15
CASSYGVTTEAFF	TRBV6-5	TRBJ1-1	13
CASSPGPAIQYF	TRBV9	TRBJ2-7	12
CASSLGDRGHSYGYTF	TRBV7-2	TRBJ1-2	16
CASSTKRGNTGELFF	TRBV28	TRBJ2-2	15
CASSLIRDSDGYTF	TRBV27	TRBJ1-2	14
CASSLTTAEAFF	TRBV28	TRBJ1-1	12
CAISESGEQYF	TRBV10-3	TRBJ2-7	11
CASSQPGPQASEQYF	TRBV4-1	TRBJ2-7	15
CASSLAVGPNYGYTF	TRBV5-5	TRBJ1-2	15
CASSEGERQPQHF	TRBV9	TRBJ1-5	13
CAWSESQGYEQYF	TRBV30	TRBJ2-7	13
CASSPAGQGSTNTEAFF	TRBV7-6	TRBJ1-1	17
CASSFSGRRLEQYF	TRBV7-2	TRBJ2-7	14
CASRGDSLYEQYF	TRBV27	TRBJ2-7	13
CASSLTSGTGTYNEQFF	TRBV5-1	TRBJ2-1	17
CASSLGGTGGIRGYTF	TRBV7-8	TRBJ1-2	16
CASSPSSLQSNQPQHF	TRBV4-2	TRBJ1-5	16
CASSLFDSTYEQYF	TRBV5-4	NA	14
CASSLGQYNEQFF	TRBV19	TRBJ2-1	13
CASSLGQGDYGYTF	TRBV7-9	TRBJ1-2	14
CASSPGDGRGTDTQYF	TRBV7-9	TRBJ2-3	16
CASSLVQGPYRYEQYF	TRBV7-9	TRBJ2-7	16
CASSPPERERPDTQYF	TRBV18	TRBJ2-3	16
CASSPGLAIYEQYF	TRBV28	TRBJ2-7	14
CASSELGQMNTEAFF	TRBV6-1	TRBJ1-1	15
CAWDPGTGITGELFF	TRBV30	TRBJ2-2	15
CASSLYRGDYEQYF	TRBV7-6	TRBJ2-7	14
CASCRRGGPFIEQFF	TRBV28	TRBJ2-1	15
CASSLLGTEAFF	TRBV5-1	TRBJ1-1	12
CASSFGWEQFF	TRBV27	TRBJ2-1	11
CASSFSWDREGTDTQYF	TRBV27	TRBJ2-3	17
CASSALRGVGYEQYF	TRBV11-2	TRBJ2-7	15
CASSSLGKHQPQHF	TRBV19	TRBJ1-5	14
CASMWAPTGKHQETQYF	TRBV2	TRBJ2-5	17
CASSPTGGRTGELFF	TRBV2	TRBJ2-2	15
CASSLSTGIYEQYF	TRBV27	TRBJ2-7	14
CAISEPPQGTLEAFF	TRBV10-3	TRBJ1-1	15
CASSYPGGNTEAFF	TRBV7-9	TRBJ1-1	14